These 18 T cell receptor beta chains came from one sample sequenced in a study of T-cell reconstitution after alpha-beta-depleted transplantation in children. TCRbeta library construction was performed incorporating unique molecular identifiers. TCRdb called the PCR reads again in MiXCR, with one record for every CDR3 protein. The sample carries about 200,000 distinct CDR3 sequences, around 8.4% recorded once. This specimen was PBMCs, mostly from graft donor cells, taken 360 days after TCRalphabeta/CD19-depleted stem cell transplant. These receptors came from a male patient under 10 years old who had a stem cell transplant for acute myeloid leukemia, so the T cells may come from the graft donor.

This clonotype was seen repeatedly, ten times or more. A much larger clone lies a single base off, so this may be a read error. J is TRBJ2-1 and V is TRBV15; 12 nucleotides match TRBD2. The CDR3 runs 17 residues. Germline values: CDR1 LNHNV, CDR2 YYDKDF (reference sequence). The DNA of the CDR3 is TGTGCCACCAGCAGATTTCCCTCTAGCGGGGGGGACAATGAGCAGTCCTTC. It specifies CATSRFPSSGGDNEQSF.

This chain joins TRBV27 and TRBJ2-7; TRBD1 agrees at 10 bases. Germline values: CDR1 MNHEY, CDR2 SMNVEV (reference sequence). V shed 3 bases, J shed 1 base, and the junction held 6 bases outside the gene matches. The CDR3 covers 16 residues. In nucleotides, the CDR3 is TGTGCCAGCAGTTTTGGCCGGGACAGGGGTTCCTACGAGCAGTACTTC. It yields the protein CASSFGRDRGSYEQYF.

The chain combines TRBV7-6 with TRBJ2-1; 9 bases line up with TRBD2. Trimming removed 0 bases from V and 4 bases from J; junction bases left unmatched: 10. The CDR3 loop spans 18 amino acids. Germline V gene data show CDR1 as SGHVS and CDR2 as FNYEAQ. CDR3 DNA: TGTGCCAGCAGCTTAGCGGTAGGGAGCGGGAGGCCTTACAATGAGCAGTTCTTC. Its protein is CASSLAVGSGRPYNEQFF. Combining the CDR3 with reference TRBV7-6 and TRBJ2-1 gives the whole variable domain GAGVSQSPRYKVTKRGQDVALRCDPISGHVSLYWYRQALGQGPEFLTYFNYEAQQDKSGLPNDRFSAERPEGSISTLTIQRTEQRDSAMYRCASSLAVGSGRPYNEQFFGPGTRLTVL.

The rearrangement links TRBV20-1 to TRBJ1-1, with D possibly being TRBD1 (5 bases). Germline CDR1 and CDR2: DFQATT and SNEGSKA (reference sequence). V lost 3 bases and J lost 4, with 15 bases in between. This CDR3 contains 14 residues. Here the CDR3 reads CSASDRGGGTEAFF. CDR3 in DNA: TGCAGTGCTAGTGATCGCGGGGGAGGCACTGAAGCTTTCTTT.

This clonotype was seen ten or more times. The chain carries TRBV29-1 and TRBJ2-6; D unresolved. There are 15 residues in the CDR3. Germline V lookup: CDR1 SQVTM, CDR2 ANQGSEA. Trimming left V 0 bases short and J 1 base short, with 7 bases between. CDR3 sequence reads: CSVEDRYSGANVLTF. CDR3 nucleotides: TGCAGCGTTGAAGATCGGTATTCTGGGGCCAACGTCCTGACTTTC.

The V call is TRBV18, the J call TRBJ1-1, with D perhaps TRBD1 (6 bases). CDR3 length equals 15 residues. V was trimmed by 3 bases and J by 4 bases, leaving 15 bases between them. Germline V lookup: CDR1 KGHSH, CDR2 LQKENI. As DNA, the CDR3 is TGTGCCAGCTCACCCCCACCCAGGGGTGGCACTGAAGCTTTCTTT. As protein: CASSPPPRGGTEAFF.

The chain's CDR3 is CSAMALNTEAFF. The CDR3 DNA reads TGCAGTGCTATGGCACTAAACACTGAAGCTTTCTTT. The V call is TRBV20-1, the J call TRBJ1-1; no definite D call. This CDR3 contains 12 residues. The V gene lost 4 bases and the J gene lost 2 bases, with 8 bases spanning the gap. CDR1 is DFQATT and CDR2 is SNEGSKA in the germline V gene (reference sequence).

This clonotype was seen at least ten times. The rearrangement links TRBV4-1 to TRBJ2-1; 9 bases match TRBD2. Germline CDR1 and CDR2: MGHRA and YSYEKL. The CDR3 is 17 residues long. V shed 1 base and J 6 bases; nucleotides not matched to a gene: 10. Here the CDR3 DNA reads TGCGCCAGCAGCCAAGTCAGTAGCGGGAGTATCGGCAATGAGCAGTTCTTC. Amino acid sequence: CASSQVSSGSIGNEQFF.

The DNA for the CDR3 is TGTGCCAGCAGCGTAGCCGCGCGGGAGGACTACAATGAGCAGTTCTTC. Translation gives CASSVAAREDYNEQFF. The chain couples TRBV9 to TRBJ2-1; the match to TRBD2 covers 8 bases. The junction had 5 bases not matched to a gene; V was cut back by 0 bases and J by 3 bases. The CDR3 has 16 residues. Germline CDR1 is SGDLS and CDR2 is YYNGEE. The variable domain in full, completed from reference TRBV9 and TRBJ2-1, reads DSGVTQTPKHLITATGQRVTLRCSPRSGDLSVYWYQQSLDQGLQFLIQYYNGEERAKGNILERFSAQQFPDLHSELNLSSLELGDSALYFCASSVAAREDYNEQFFGPGTRLTVL.

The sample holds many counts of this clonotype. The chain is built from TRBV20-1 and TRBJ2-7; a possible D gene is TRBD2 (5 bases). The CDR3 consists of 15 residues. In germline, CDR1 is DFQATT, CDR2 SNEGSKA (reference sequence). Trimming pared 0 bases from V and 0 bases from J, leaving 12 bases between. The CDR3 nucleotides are TGCAGTGCTAGAGATGCGGGCTCGACCTCCTACGAGCAGTACTTC. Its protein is CSARDAGSTSYEQYF.

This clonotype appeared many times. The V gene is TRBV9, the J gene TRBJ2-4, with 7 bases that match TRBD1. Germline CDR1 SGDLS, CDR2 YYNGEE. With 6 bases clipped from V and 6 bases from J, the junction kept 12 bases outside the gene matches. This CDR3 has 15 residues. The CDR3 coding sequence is TGTGCCAGCACACCCGGGACAGTAGCAGGAAACATTCAGTACTTC. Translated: CASTPGTVAGNIQYF.

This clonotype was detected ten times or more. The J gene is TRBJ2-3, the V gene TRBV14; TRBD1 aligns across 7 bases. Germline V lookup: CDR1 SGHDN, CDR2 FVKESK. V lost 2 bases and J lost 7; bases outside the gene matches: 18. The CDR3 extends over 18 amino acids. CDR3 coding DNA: TGTGCCAGCAGCCAATACGGACAGGCGGCGATGTTGAAAAATACGCAGTATTTT. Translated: CASSQYGQAAMLKNTQYF.

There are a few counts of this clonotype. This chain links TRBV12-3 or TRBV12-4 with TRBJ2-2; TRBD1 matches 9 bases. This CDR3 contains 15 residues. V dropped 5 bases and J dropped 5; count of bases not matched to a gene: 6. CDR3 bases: TGTGCCAGCAGTCCCGGGACAGGGAATACCGGGGAGCTGTTTTTT. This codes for CASSPGTGNTGELFF.

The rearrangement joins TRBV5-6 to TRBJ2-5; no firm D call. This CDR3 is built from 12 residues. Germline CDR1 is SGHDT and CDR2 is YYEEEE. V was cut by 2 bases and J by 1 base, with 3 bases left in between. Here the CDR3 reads CASSFTQETQYF. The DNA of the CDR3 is TGTGCCAGCAGCTTCACCCAAGAGACCCAGTACTTC.

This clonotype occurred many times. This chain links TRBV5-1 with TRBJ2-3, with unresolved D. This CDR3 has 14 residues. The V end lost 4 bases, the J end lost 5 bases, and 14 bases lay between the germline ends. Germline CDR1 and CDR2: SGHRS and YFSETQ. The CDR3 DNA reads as TGCGCCAGCAGCCTGGCCATGCGAGGAGATACGCAGTATTTT. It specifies CASSLAMRGDTQYF.

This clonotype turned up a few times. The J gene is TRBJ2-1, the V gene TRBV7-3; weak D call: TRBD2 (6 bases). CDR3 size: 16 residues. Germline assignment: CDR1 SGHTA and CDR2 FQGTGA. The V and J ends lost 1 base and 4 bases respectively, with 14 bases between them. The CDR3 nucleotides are TGTGCCAGCAGCTTAATGGGACTTGGCCAATACAATGAGCAGTTCTTC. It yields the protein CASSLMGLGQYNEQFF.

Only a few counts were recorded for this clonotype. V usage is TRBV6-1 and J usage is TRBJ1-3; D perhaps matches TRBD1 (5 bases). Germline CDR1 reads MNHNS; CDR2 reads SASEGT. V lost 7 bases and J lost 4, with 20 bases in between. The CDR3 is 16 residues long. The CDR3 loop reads CASKTQAALSGNTIYF. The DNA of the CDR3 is TGTGCCAGCAAGACACAGGCCGCTCTTTCGGGAAACACCATATATTTT.

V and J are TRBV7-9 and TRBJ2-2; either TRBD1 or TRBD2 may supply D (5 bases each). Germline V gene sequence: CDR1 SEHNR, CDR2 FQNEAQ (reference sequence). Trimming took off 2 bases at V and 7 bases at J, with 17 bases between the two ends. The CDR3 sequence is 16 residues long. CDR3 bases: TGTGCCAGCAGCTTAAGACCTGACGGGGCTGACGGGGAGCTGTTTTTT. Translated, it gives CASSLRPDGADGELFF.